These 19 T cell receptor beta chains were all obtained from the same sample, sequenced in a study of blood T cells in healthy people across ages. Primed by a sample-barcoded 5' primer and a J-beta primer mix, a second PCR proceeded for roughly 7 to 11 cycles. TCRdb reanalysed the 5' RACE reads using MiXCR and keeps one entry per CDR3 protein. The data hold 850,000 to 950,000 distinct CDR3 sequences, with about 28% observed a single time. Sequenced sample: blood. These receptors were obtained from a woman older than 75 in good health.

This clonotype was counted many times. V and J are TRBV6-5 and TRBJ2-5, with 13 bases identical to TRBD2. From germline, CDR1 is MNHEY and CDR2 SVGAGI. With V trimmed by 6 bases and J by 2 bases, 12 bases remained unmatched. The CDR3 sequence is 18 residues long. In nucleotides, the CDR3 is TGTGCCAGCAGAAGCCCCCCCGTGGGACTAGCGGGACAAGAGACCCAGTACTTC. This translates into CASRSPPVGLAGQETQYF.

Of note for this clonotype: A much larger clone is a single base away; this may be a read error. The CDR3 reads CASSYTGRDEKRFF. In nucleotides, the CDR3 is TGTGCCAGCAGTTACACAGGGAGGGATGAAAAACGGTTTTTT. The chain uses TRBV6-5 and TRBJ1-4; possibly TRBD1 for D (6 bases). CDR1 MNHEY and CDR2 SVGAGI come from the germline V gene. The CDR3 sequence is 14 residues long.

This clonotype appeared many times. The rearrangement uses TRBV6-5 and TRBJ2-5; the D gene is possibly TRBD2 (5 bases). Germline-derived CDR1 and CDR2 are MNHEY and SVGAGI. The CDR3 runs 17 residues. V lost 1 base to trimming and J lost 1 base, with 16 bases between them. The CDR3 protein is CASSYLGVYGLQETQYF. CDR3 nucleotide sequence: TGTGCCAGCAGTTACTTGGGAGTATATGGACTCCAAGAGACCCAGTACTTC.

This clonotype was observed a few times. Possible read error: a much larger clone is one base away. The chain employs TRBV7-2 and TRBJ2-5; D not certain. The V end lost 2 bases, the J end lost 11 bases, and 12 bases lay between the germline ends. Germline assignment: CDR1 SGHTA and CDR2 FQGNSA. The CDR3 extends over 12 amino acids. CDR3 DNA sequence: TGTGCCAGCAGCTTATCCTTATATGAGCAGTACTTC. As protein: CASSLSLYEQYF. The full variable domain, rest sourced from reference TRBV7-2 and TRBJ2-5, is GAGVSQSPSNKVTEKGKDVELRCDPISGHTALYWYRQSLGQGLEFLIYFQGNSAPDKSGLPSDRFSAERTGGSVSTLTIQRTQQEDSAVYLCASSLSLYEQYFGPGTRLLVL.

This clonotype appeared many times. J is TRBJ2-5 and V is TRBV20-1; D is uncertain. Trimming removed 1 base at V and 7 bases at J, with 13 bases between. Germline assignment: CDR1 DFQATT and CDR2 SNEGSKA (reference sequence). The CDR3 totals 13 residues. In DNA, the CDR3 is TGCAGTGCTAGAGTCCCAGGTTCTGGGACCCAGTACTTC. Protein product: CSARVPGSGTQYF.

With respect to this clonotype: A clone one base away is much larger, so this may be a read error. The CDR3 nucleotides are TGTGCCAGCAGTTACACCCAAACAAATGAGCAGTACTTC. Its protein product is CASSYTQTNEQYF. The rearrangement uses TRBV6-2 or TRBV6-3 and TRBJ2-5; D is unresolved. This CDR3 is built from 13 residues. From germline, CDR1 is MNHEY and CDR2 SVGEGT. Trimming removed 2 bases from V and 11 bases from J, with 15 bases in between.

This clonotype has a handful of counts. This may be a read error, as it is one base from a much larger clone. The chain has TRBV20-1 and TRBJ2-1; TRBD2 matches 8 bases. The J call may be mistaken, given a closer DNA end match to TRBJ2-7. This CDR3 region has 18 residues. In germline, CDR1 is DFQATT, CDR2 SNEGSKA (reference sequence). Here the CDR3 DNA reads TGCAGTGCTAGATTCTCAAGCGGAGCGGGGGTGTCCTACAATGAGCAGTACTTC. Residues: CSARFSSGAGVSYNEQYF.

In its sample, this clonotype was seen a few times. This chain connects TRBV3-1 to TRBJ1-1; D unresolved. The CDR3 totals 12 residues. V was clipped by 6 bases and J by 4 bases, with 9 bases between them. Looked up from germline, CDR1 is LGHDT and CDR2 is YNNKEL (reference sequence). In DNA form, the CDR3 reads TGTGCCAGCAGGTCCGGGTCCACTGAAGCTTTCTTT. Translating gives CASRSGSTEAFF.

A few counts support this clonotype. This chain joins TRBV4-1 and TRBJ2-3; the match to TRBD2 covers 11 bases. With 7 bases clipped from V and 3 bases from J, the junction kept 6 bases outside the gene matches. Per germline, CDR1 MGHRA and CDR2 YSYEKL. The CDR3 spans 15 residues. The CDR3 nucleotides are TGCGCCAGCACATCTAGCGGGGGGTTTACAGATACGCAGTATTTT. This translates into CASTSSGGFTDTQYF.

This clonotype turned up a few times. A much larger clone lies one base from this, so it may be a read error. The chain couples TRBV7-2 to TRBJ2-1; 8 bases align to TRBD1. CDR1 is SGHTA and CDR2 is FQGNSA in the germline V gene. The CDR3 is 16 residues long. V lost 4 bases, J lost 13 bases, and 18 bases stayed unmatched. The CDR3 sequence is CASSSSSGRGLETQFF. The CDR3 region has the DNA TGTGCCAGCAGCTCGTCCTCCGGCAGGGGGCTGGAGACCCAGTTCTTC.

As to this clonotype: This clone may be a read error of a much larger clone one base away. This chain uses TRBV14 with TRBJ2-3; 9 positions agree with TRBD1. The CDR3 runs to 15 residues. Per the germline V gene, CDR1 is SGHDN and CDR2 is FVKESK. This chain's CDR3 is CASSMTGGSTDTRYF. CDR3 nucleotides: TGTGCCAGCAGCATGACAGGGGGGAGCACAGATACGCGGTATTTT. Filled out from reference TRBV14 and TRBJ2-3, the complete variable domain reads EAGVTQFPSHSVIEKGQTVTLRCDPISGHDNLYWYRRVMGKEIKFLLHFVKESKQDESGMPNNRFLAERTGGTYSTLKVQPAELEDSGVYFCASSMTGGSTDTRYFGPGTRLTVL.

This clonotype was found many times. The chain uses TRBV12-3 or TRBV12-4 and TRBJ1-1; the match to TRBD1 covers 9 bases. J lost 5 bases, V lost 8 bases, and 12 bases had no gene match. The CDR3 length is 15 residues. The CDR3: CASWRGQGLGTEAFF. DNA of the CDR3: TGTGCCAGCTGGAGGGGACAGGGTCTGGGAACTGAAGCTTTCTTT.

This clonotype was seen more than once but under ten times. The gene calls are TRBV7-2 and TRBJ2-3; 10 positions match TRBD2. Germline V gene sequence: CDR1 SGHTA, CDR2 FQGNSA. CDR3 length equals 20 residues. The V segment lost 2 bases and the J segment 1 base; nucleotides outside the gene matches: 15. The CDR3 DNA follows: TGTGCCAGCAGCTTAAGGGGGGGTGCTAGCGGGGGCTCGGGCACAGATACGCAGTATTTT. Its translation is CASSLRGGASGGSGTDTQYF.

This clonotype was observed at least ten times. The chain carries TRBV6-5 and TRBJ2-3; D gene ambiguous. Trimming removed 2 bases at V and 9 bases at J, with 9 bases between. Germline loops: CDR1 MNHEY, CDR2 SVGAGI. The CDR3 contains 12 residues. The CDR3 loop is CASSYGKDTQYF. As DNA, the CDR3 is TGTGCCAGCAGTTACGGAAAAGACACGCAGTATTTT.

This clonotype came up a few times. The rearrangement uses TRBV6-7 and TRBJ1-2; 7 bases are a match to TRBD1. TRBV6-7 is noted as an ORF with a role that remains uncertain. CDR3 length equals 14 residues. V dropped 2 bases and J dropped 4; count of bases not matched to a gene: 4. The CDR3 reads CASSYLGQIYGYTF. CDR3 nucleotides: TGTGCCAGCAGTTACCTGGGACAGATCTATGGCTACACCTTC.

This clonotype was found many times. The gene calls are TRBV5-4 and TRBJ2-5; TRBD2 matches 10 bases. Germline V gene data show CDR1 as SGHNT and CDR2 as YYREEE (reference sequence). V lost 2 bases, J lost 3 bases, and 4 bases stayed unmatched. This CDR3 is 15 amino acids long. The CDR3 here is CASSFPLAGKETQYF. The CDR3, as DNA: TGTGCCAGCAGCTTCCCACTAGCGGGGAAAGAGACCCAGTACTTC.

This rearrangement joins TRBV7-6 to TRBJ2-5; D gene ambiguous. Germline values: CDR1 SGHVS, CDR2 FNYEAQ. The V and J ends lost 3 bases and 1 base respectively, with 12 bases between them. The CDR3 runs 15 residues. CDR3 residues: CASSLPRIFQETQYF. The CDR3 nucleotides are TGTGCCAGCAGCTTGCCCAGAATCTTCCAAGAGACCCAGTACTTC.

This clonotype was counted a few times. V is TRBV3-1 and J is TRBJ1-6; the D is unclear. The germline V gene encodes CDR1 LGHDT and CDR2 YNNKEL (reference sequence). Trimming took off 6 bases at V and 9 bases at J, with 12 bases between the two ends. CDR3 length: 13 residues. In DNA form, the CDR3 reads TGTGCCAGCAGGGTCGAGGGAGGTTCACCCCTCCACTTT. Translated, it gives CASRVEGGSPLHF.

J is TRBJ1-1 and V is TRBV11-2; a weak D match, TRBD1 (5 bases). Germline loops: CDR1 SGHAT, CDR2 FQNNGV. The CDR3 contains 14 residues. V was cut by 0 bases and J by 10 bases, with 15 bases left in between. The CDR3 sequence is CASSLDPWQGGAFF. The CDR3 DNA reads as TGTGCCAGCAGCTTAGATCCCTGGCAGGGTGGAGCTTTCTTT.